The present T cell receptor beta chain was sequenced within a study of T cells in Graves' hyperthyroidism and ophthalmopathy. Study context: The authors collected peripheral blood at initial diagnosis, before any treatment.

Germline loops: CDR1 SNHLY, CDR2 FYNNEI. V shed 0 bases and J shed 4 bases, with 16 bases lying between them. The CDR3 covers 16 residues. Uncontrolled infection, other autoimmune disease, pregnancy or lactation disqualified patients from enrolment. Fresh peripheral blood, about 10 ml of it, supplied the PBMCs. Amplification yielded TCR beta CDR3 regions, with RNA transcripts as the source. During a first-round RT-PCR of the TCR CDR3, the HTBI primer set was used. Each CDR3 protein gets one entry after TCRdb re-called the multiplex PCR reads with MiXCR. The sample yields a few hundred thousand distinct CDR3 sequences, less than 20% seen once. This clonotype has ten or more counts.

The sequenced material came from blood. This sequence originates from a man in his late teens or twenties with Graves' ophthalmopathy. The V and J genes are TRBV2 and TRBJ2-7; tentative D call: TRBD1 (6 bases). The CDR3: CASSEAGAGVPYEQYF. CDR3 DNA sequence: TGTGCCAGCAGTGAAGCGGGGGCAGGGGTTCCTTACGAGCAGTACTTC.